These 28 T cell receptor beta chains came from one sample sequenced in a study of regulatory T cells in long-lasting Graves disease (dated by TCRdb to the early 2020s). Libraries were constructed by multiplex PCR. Sequencing was carried out with an Illumina HiSeq 4000. To build TCR beta libraries, CDR3 regions were amplified by Arm-PCR using iRepertoire HTBI primers. TCRdb cleaned the public reads at Q25 with fastp, built clones with MiXCR and kept in-frame beta chains. A single entry per CDR3 protein holds the most common genes and DNA from its merged rows. The sample contains 350,000 to 400,000 distinct CDR3 sequences, 15% to 20% of them found a single time. The ten biggest clones cover 20% of the sample. The time point label of this sample denotes: newly diagnosed GD, antithyroid drugs for less than 3 months. For both TCR sequencing and RNA sequencing, RNA was extracted from PBMCs using TRIzol.

This sample was also put to use in a study of T cells in Graves' hyperthyroidism and ophthalmopathy.

This material consisted of peripheral blood mononuclear cells (PBMCs), taken at new diagnosis, from a patient treated with antithyroid drugs. The receptors stem from a young woman with Graves disease. Donor details come from another sample of the same person, matched by shared clones.

This clonotype was recorded at least ten times. The V call is TRBV5-1, the J call TRBJ1-1; D perhaps matches TRBD1 (5 bases). Trimming took off 3 bases at V and 3 bases at J, with 15 bases between the two ends. CDR3 size: 15 residues. CDR1 is SGHRS and CDR2 is YFSETQ in the germline V gene. CDR3 region: CASSSGPAVDTEAFF. In DNA, the CDR3 is TGCGCCAGCAGCTCGGGGCCCGCGGTTGACACTGAAGCTTTCTTT.

Notes on this clonotype: A read error is possible here, since a much larger clone lies one base away. The chain recombines TRBV6-1 with TRBJ2-5; either TRBD1 or TRBD2 may supply D (7 bases each). This CDR3 comprises 13 residues. Germline V lookup: CDR1 MNHNS, CDR2 SASEGT. In DNA form, the CDR3 reads TGTGCCAGCAGTGAGAGGCAGGGGGGGACCCGGTACTTC. This codes for CASSERQGGTRYF.

As for this clonotype: A single base is all that separates this from a far larger clone, so a read error is likely. V usage is TRBV3-1 and J usage is TRBJ2-5, with D possibly being TRBD1 (6 bases). Per the germline V gene, CDR1 is LGHDT and CDR2 is YNNKEL (reference sequence). The CDR3 is made up of 15 amino acids. CDR3 loop: CASSRTERGQEAQYF. Written as DNA, the CDR3 is TGTGCCAGCAGCCGGACTGAAAGGGGACAAGAGGCCCAGTACTTC.

This clonotype has only a few counts. V is TRBV9 and J is TRBJ2-2; 7 nucleotides align to TRBD1. The CDR3 sequence is 16 residues long. From germline, CDR1 is SGDLS and CDR2 YYNGEE. V lost 4 bases, J lost 4 bases, and 10 bases stayed unmatched. The CDR3 reads CASSPHPGGSTGELFF. DNA of the CDR3: TGTGCCAGCAGCCCCCACCCAGGGGGAAGCACCGGGGAGCTGTTTTTT.

This clonotype came up many times. The CDR3: CASWQPNYGYTF. In DNA form, the CDR3 reads TGTGCCAGCTGGCAGCCGAACTATGGCTACACCTTC. This chain links TRBV6-1 with TRBJ1-2; D unclear. This CDR3 is built from 12 residues. Trimming removed 8 bases from V and 2 bases from J, with 9 bases in between. Germline V gives CDR1 MNHNS, CDR2 SASEGT.

This chain uses TRBV5-1 with TRBJ1-4; D perhaps matches TRBD1 (5 bases). CDR3 size: 16 residues. CDR1 SGHRS and CDR2 YFSETQ come from the germline V gene. V was cut by 0 bases and J by 4 bases, with 13 bases left in between. CDR3 sequence reads: CASSLATPGRNEKLFF. The CDR3 bases are TGCGCCAGCAGCTTGGCAACTCCGGGACGTAATGAAAAACTGTTTTTT.

This clonotype was counted many times. V gene TRBV28 combines with J gene TRBJ2-7; D is unresolved. CDR1 MDHEN and CDR2 SYDVKM come from the germline V gene. The CDR3 length is 14 residues. V dropped 1 base and J dropped 4 bases, with 11 bases sitting between them. In DNA form, the CDR3 reads TGTGCCAGCAGTTTATCGGTGGGGATGTACGAGCAGTACTTC. Its translation: CASSLSVGMYEQYF.

The gene calls are TRBV5-1 and TRBJ1-4; 7 positions match TRBD1. The CDR3 has 14 amino acids. The V and J ends lost 4 bases and 8 bases, in that order; junction bases with no gene match: 8. In germline, CDR1 is SGHRS, CDR2 YFSETQ. This CDR3 reads CASSVGQEGEKLFF. In nucleotides, the CDR3 is TGCGCCAGCAGCGTCGGACAGGAAGGAGAAAAACTGTTTTTT.

At least ten counts were recorded for this clonotype. This chain connects TRBV11-2 to TRBJ2-2, with 7 bases fitting TRBD2. This CDR3 region has 15 residues. V shed 5 bases, J shed 5 bases, and the junction held 8 bases outside the gene matches. Germline values: CDR1 SGHAT, CDR2 FQNNGV. For the CDR3, the DNA is TGTGCCAGCAGCCGTATCCGAGCGGGAACCGGGGAGCTGTTTTTT. Its translation: CASSRIRAGTGELFF.

This clonotype appeared many times. The CDR3, as DNA: TGTGCCAGCAGTTTATTGAAGGGGGCGCAGTATTTT. Protein product: CASSLLKGAQYF. This sequence joins TRBV28 and TRBJ2-3; TRBD1 is a possible D gene (6 bases). Germline CDR1 reads MDHEN; CDR2 reads SYDVKM. CDR3 size: 12 residues. The V end was cut by 1 base, the J end by 10 bases, with 9 bases between.

In the case of this clonotype: It may be a read error: a sequence one base away is much more abundant. This chain uses TRBV11-2 with TRBJ2-1; no firm D call. This CDR3 region has 17 residues. Germline V CDR1 and CDR2: SGHAT, FQNNGV. Trimming pared 1 base from V and 0 bases from J, leaving 13 bases between. CDR3: CASSLGGQTSSYNEQFF. CDR3 DNA: TGTGCCAGCAGCTTAGGGGGTCAGACCTCCTCCTACAATGAGCAGTTCTTC.

This clonotype was recorded many times. CDR3 bases: TGTGCCAGCAGCCAAGGGACAGGGCGCCACAATGAGCAGTTCTTC. Its protein product is CASSQGTGRHNEQFF. The chain joins TRBV3-1 to TRBJ2-1; 8 positions match TRBD1. Germline CDR1 reads LGHDT; CDR2 reads YNNKEL (reference sequence). Trimming removed 1 base from V and 5 bases from J; junction bases left unmatched: 4. The CDR3 is made up of 15 amino acids.

The sample holds many counts of this clonotype. This chain joins TRBV20-1 and TRBJ2-1; D gene ambiguous. Looked up from germline, CDR1 is DFQATT and CDR2 is SNEGSKA (reference sequence). The CDR3 is 17 residues long. V was trimmed by 3 bases and J by 2 bases, leaving 20 bases between them. The CDR3 bases are TGCAGTGCTAGCCCCCACCCAGCCGCTGGCCCCTACAATGAGCAGTTCTTC. It codes for CSASPHPAAGPYNEQFF.

This clonotype was seen repeatedly, ten times or more. The V call is TRBV20-1, the J call TRBJ2-1, with TRBD1 identical over 10 bases. The CDR3 totals 13 residues. The ends lost 2 bases at V and 10 bases at J; junction bases unmatched: 5. Germline V gene sequence: CDR1 DFQATT, CDR2 SNEGSKA (reference sequence). DNA of the CDR3: TGCAGTGCTAGACTCGACAGGGGGCGGGAGCAGTTCTTC. Residues: CSARLDRGREQFF.

This clonotype was found many times. The chain employs TRBV12-3 or TRBV12-4 and TRBJ2-4; a possible D gene is TRBD1 (5 bases). V was pared by 1 base and J by 2 bases, with 9 bases between. The length of the CDR3 is 15 residues. CDR3 sequence (DNA): TGTGCCAGCAGTTTAGTTTCAGGGACCAAAAACATTCAGTACTTC. This codes for CASSLVSGTKNIQYF.

This clonotype was detected many times. The chain couples TRBV18 to TRBJ2-3; D is unclear. The CDR3 runs 15 residues. Germline CDR1 KGHSH, CDR2 LQKENI. V was cut by 2 bases and J by 2 bases, with 11 bases left in between. The CDR3 sequence is CASSPGLMITDTQYF. CDR3 bases: TGTGCCAGCTCACCAGGGCTAATGATCACAGATACGCAGTATTTT.

This clonotype was found many times. The chain employs TRBV5-1 and TRBJ1-1; D uncertain. CDR3 size: 13 residues. Between the trimmed V and J ends, which lost 2 bases and 6 bases, there was a span of 11 bases. The germline gives CDR1 SGHRS, CDR2 YFSETQ. The CDR3 loop reads CASSFSTLAEAFF. DNA for the CDR3: TGCGCCAGCAGCTTCTCGACGTTGGCTGAAGCTTTCTTT.

In its sample, this clonotype was seen many times. The genes are TRBV15 and TRBJ1-1; D unresolved. The V end lost 0 bases, the J end lost 1 base, and 9 bases lay between the germline ends. The CDR3 is made up of 15 amino acids. The germline gives CDR1 LNHNV, CDR2 YYDKDF (reference sequence). The CDR3 region has the DNA TGTGCCACCAGCAGAGATTTGGGAAGGAACACTGAAGCTTTCTTT. Translation: CATSRDLGRNTEAFF.

At least ten counts were recorded for this clonotype. This chain links TRBV2 with TRBJ1-5, with D unclear. V was pared by 3 bases and J by 2 bases, with 11 bases between. Germline V gene lookup returns CDR1 SNHLY and CDR2 FYNNEI. There are 15 residues in the CDR3. The DNA for the CDR3 is TGTGCCAGCAGTGAGAGGCACGGGGGCAATCAGCCCCAGCATTTT. It translates to CASSERHGGNQPQHF.

This clonotype showed up many times. The rearrangement links TRBV7-9 to TRBJ2-4; 7 bases fit TRBD2. The CDR3 length is 17 residues. After removal of 3 bases from V and 0 bases from J, the junction contained 8 bases not matched to a gene. The germline CDR1 and CDR2 sequences are SEHNR and FQNEAQ (reference sequence). This CDR3 reads CASSFTSADVAKNIQYF. DNA for the CDR3: TGTGCCAGCAGCTTTACTAGCGCCGACGTAGCCAAAAACATTCAGTACTTC.

The sample holds many counts of this clonotype. The rearrangement uses TRBV5-1 and TRBJ2-3, with D perhaps TRBD2 (6 bases). This CDR3 has 14 residues. Germline V gene lookup returns CDR1 SGHRS and CDR2 YFSETQ. V lost 7 bases and J lost 1, with 13 bases in between. The CDR3 loop is CASDSGHGTDTQYF. CDR3 in DNA: TGCGCCAGCGATAGCGGTCACGGCACAGATACGCAGTATTTT.

To note about this clonotype: Possible read error: a much larger clone is one base away. This chain connects TRBV9 to TRBJ1-1; D is perhaps TRBD1 (6 bases). The V gene lost 0 bases and the J gene lost 7 bases, with 10 bases spanning the gap. Germline V gene sequence: CDR1 SGDLS, CDR2 YYNGEE. The CDR3 sequence is 13 residues long. CDR3 bases: TGTGCCAGCAGCGTAGTCCAGGGGTTTGAAGCTTTCTTT. Translation gives CASSVVQGFEAFF.

In this sample, this clonotype turned up many times. The V call is TRBV28, the J call TRBJ2-3; 16 nucleotides align to TRBD2. Trimming removed 1 base from V and 5 bases from J; junction bases left unmatched: 15. The germline V gene encodes CDR1 MDHEN and CDR2 SYDVKM. The CDR3 extends over 21 amino acids. The DNA for the CDR3 is TGTGCCAGCAGTTTATACGGCCCTGGGACTAGCGGGGGGGCAATTCTAGATACGCAGTATTTT. Amino acid sequence: CASSLYGPGTSGGAILDTQYF. The full variable domain, rest sourced from reference TRBV28 and TRBJ2-3, is DVKVTQSSRYLVKRTGEKVFLECVQDMDHENMFWYRQDPGLGLRLIYFSYDVKMKEKGDIPEGYSVSREKKERFSLILESASTNQTSMYLCASSLYGPGTSGGAILDTQYFGPGTRLTVL.

The chain employs TRBV5-1 and TRBJ1-3; no reliable D call. V was clipped by 6 bases and J by 3 bases, with 13 bases between them. The CDR3 has 14 amino acids. From germline, CDR1 is SGHRS and CDR2 YFSETQ. The CDR3 DNA reads TGCGCCAGCACCCCCGGGATGAATGGAAACACCATATATTTT. Its translation is CASTPGMNGNTIYF.

The chain has TRBV11-2 and TRBJ1-1; D gene uncertain. The germline V gene has CDR1 SGHAT and CDR2 FQNNGV. V lost 3 bases and J lost 6, with 11 bases in between. This CDR3 region has 13 residues. The CDR3 bases are TGTGCCAGCAGCTTCGACCCTGGGGCTGAAGCTTTCTTT. It yields the protein CASSFDPGAEAFF.

This clonotype was observed a handful of times. CDR3 DNA sequence: TGTGCCAGCAGCGCACGGACAGGGGGCTCCTACAATGAGCAGTTCTTC. Its protein is CASSARTGGSYNEQFF. This chain connects TRBV9 to TRBJ2-1; 10 nucleotides agree with TRBD1. The CDR3 loop spans 16 amino acids. Germline V lookup: CDR1 SGDLS, CDR2 YYNGEE. V shed 3 bases, J shed 0 bases, and the junction held 3 bases outside the gene matches.

This sequence joins TRBV3-1 and TRBJ2-3; TRBD1 matches 9 bases. The germline V gene encodes CDR1 LGHDT and CDR2 YNNKEL (reference sequence). V was pared by 6 bases and J by 0 bases, with 7 bases of the junction left unmatched. This CDR3 region has 16 residues. The CDR3 reads CASSSGTGPSTDTQYF. In DNA form, the CDR3 reads TGTGCCAGCAGTTCCGGGACAGGGCCTAGCACAGATACGCAGTATTTT.

This clonotype showed up many times. This rearrangement joins TRBV5-1 to TRBJ1-1; the D gene is possibly TRBD1 (5 bases). This CDR3 is built from 16 residues. Germline-derived CDR1 and CDR2 are SGHRS and YFSETQ. Trimming removed 4 bases from V and 3 bases from J, with 19 bases in between. CDR3 residues: CASSLNAGGLHTEAFF. The CDR3 nucleotides read TGCGCCAGCAGCCTGAACGCCGGGGGACTGCACACTGAAGCTTTCTTT. The full variable domain, completed using reference TRBV5-1 and TRBJ1-1, is KAGVTQTPRYLIKTRGQQVTLSCSPISGHRSVSWYQQTPGQGLQFLFEYFSETQRNKGNFPGRFSGRQFSNSRSEMNVSTLELGDSALYLCASSLNAGGLHTEAFFGQGTRLTVV.